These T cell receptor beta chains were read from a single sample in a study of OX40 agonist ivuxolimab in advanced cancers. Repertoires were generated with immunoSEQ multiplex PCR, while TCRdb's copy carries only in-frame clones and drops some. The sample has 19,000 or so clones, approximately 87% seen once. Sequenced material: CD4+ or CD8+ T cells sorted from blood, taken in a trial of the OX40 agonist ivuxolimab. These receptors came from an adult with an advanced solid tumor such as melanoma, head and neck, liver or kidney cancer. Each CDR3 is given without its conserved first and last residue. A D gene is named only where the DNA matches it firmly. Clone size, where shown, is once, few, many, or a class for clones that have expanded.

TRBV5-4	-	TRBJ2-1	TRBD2	ASSYTSGGADEQF
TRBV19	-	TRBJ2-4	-	ASSMTPGLISRAKNIQY
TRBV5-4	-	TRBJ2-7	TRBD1	ASRKTSGTGVYEQY
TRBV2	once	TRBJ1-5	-	ASSPGRARGQPQH
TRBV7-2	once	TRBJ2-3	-	ASSLARRVADTQY
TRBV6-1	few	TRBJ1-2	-	ASSEPGGTNLRDYGYT
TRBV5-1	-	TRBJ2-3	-	ASRRGMGSTDTQY
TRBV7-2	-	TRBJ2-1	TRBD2	ASSLERGGSEQF
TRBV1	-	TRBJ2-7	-	TSSQRSYRDAYEQY
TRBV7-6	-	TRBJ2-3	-	ASSSRADTQY
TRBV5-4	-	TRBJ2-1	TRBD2	ASSSPGLGGYNEQF
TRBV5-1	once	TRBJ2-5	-	ASSLSGTLQETQY
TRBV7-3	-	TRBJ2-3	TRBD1	ASSPPGQHTDTQY
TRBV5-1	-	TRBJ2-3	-	ASSLEFGTQY
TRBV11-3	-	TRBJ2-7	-	ASSPAYSFSFRLGSYEQY
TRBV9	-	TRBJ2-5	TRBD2	ASSVGSPAPGTSGQETQY
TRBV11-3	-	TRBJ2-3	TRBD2	ASSALAGAADTQY